This entry describes one TCR beta chain. What it binds is unknown. This entry is derived from a study of CD8+CD57+ T cells in acquired aplastic anemia. Whole-study results and caveats: Patients and controls turned out to have roughly 30 CD8+ CDR3 sequences in common.

Patients who underwent sequencing had shown CD8+CD57+ cell expansion by flow cytometry. Everyone among the patients had severe acquired aplastic anemia. No therapy was given to patients before blood sampling. According to the study, genomic DNA was the template for TCR beta VDJ and CDR3 profiling. From the reads, TCRdb called clonotypes with MiXCR, one entry per CDR3 protein. Here the sample spans some 150,000 distinct CDR3 sequences, about 52% being singletons. The germline V gene has CDR1 SQVTM and CDR2 ANQGSEA. The CDR3 sequence is 11 residues long. The V end lost 6 bases, the J end lost 0 bases, and 3 bases lay between the germline ends.

The sequence was collected from a human donor with aplastic anemia. Material for sequencing was sorted CD4+, CD8+, or CD8+CD57+ T cells (not recorded which) from PBMCs. The J gene is TRBJ1-3, the V gene TRBV29-1; D not resolved. For the CDR3, the DNA is TGCAGCGTGGACTCTGGAAACACCATATATTTT. This codes for CSVDSGNTIYF.